The source of this T cell receptor (beta chain) is a study of blood T cell repertoires in COVID-19. Data came from immunoSEQ multiplex PCR; TCRdb stores just in-frame clones and leaves some out. The sample lists fewer than 450,000 clones, roughly 88% occurring once. V was clipped by 3 bases and J by 2 bases; unmatched bases: 10. Germline assignment: CDR1 SGDLS and CDR2 YYNGEE. CDR3 size: 18 residues. The rearrangement joins TRBV9 to TRBJ2-7; TRBD2 matches 14 bases. The receptor was derived from a man aged 18-30 years who had recovered from COVID-19. Specimen: PBMCs or T cells enriched from blood (not recorded which). The CDR3 region has the DNA TGTGCCAGCAGCGAGGGACTAGCGGGAGTACGGGGCACCTACGAGCAGTACTTC. Its translation is CASSEGLAGVRGTYEQYF.